This T cell receptor (beta chain) was captured by sequencing in a study of CD8 T cells in ankylosing spondylitis. Each CDR3 protein gets one entry after TCRdb re-called the 5' RACE reads with MiXCR. The sample records approximately 350,000 distinct CDR3 sequences, approximately 22% being singletons. The CDR3 is made up of 14 amino acids. Trimming removed 0 bases from V and 4 bases from J, with 9 bases in between. In its sample, this clonotype was seen a few times. The clonotype comes from a male donor with ankylosing spondylitis or in good health (not recorded which). What was sequenced was blood, either unsorted or a sorted T cell fraction (not recorded which). V is TRBV12-3 or TRBV12-4 and J is TRBJ1-2, with D maybe TRBD1 (5 bases). CDR3 region: CASSLAGGIYGYTF. The CDR3 nucleotides read TGTGCCAGCAGTTTAGCGGGGGGGATCTATGGCTACACCTTC.